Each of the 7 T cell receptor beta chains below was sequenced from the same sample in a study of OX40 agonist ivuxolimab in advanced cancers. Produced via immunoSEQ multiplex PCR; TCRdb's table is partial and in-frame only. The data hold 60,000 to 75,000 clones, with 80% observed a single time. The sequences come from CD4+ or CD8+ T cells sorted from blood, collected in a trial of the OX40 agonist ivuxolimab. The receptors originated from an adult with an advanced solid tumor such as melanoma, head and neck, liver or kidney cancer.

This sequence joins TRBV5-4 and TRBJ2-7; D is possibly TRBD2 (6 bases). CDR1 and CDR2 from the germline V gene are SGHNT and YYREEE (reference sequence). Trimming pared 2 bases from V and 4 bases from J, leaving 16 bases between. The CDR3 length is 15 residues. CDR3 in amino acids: CASSFGGPNPYEQYF. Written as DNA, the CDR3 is TGTGCCAGCAGCTTCGGGGGACCGAACCCGTACGAGCAGTACTTC.

Here the CDR3 reads CASSQENRGEETQYF. The CDR3 DNA is TGTGCCAGCAGCCAAGAGAATCGGGGAGAAGAGACCCAGTACTTC. The V and J genes are TRBV4-2 and TRBJ2-5, with D possibly being TRBD2 (5 bases). CDR1 is LGHNA, CDR2 YNFKEQ, per germline. V lost 0 bases and J lost 3, with 11 bases in between. The CDR3 is 15 amino acids.

The CDR3: CASRGRGAGTPLHF. DNA for the CDR3: TGTGCCAGCAGGGGGAGGGGGGCTGGGACACCCCTCCACTTT. The J gene is TRBJ1-6, the V gene TRBV25-1, with D possibly being TRBD1 (6 bases). Looked up from germline, CDR1 is MGHDK and CDR2 is SYGVNS. CDR3 length: 14 amino acids. Trimming removed 6 bases at V and 11 bases at J, with 17 bases between.

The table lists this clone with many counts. CDR3 bases: TGTGCCAGCAAGTACAGGGGGAGTTACGAGCAGTACTTC. It encodes CASKYRGSYEQYF. The V and J genes are TRBV6-1 and TRBJ2-7; 8 bases map to TRBD1. CDR1 MNHNS and CDR2 SASEGT come from the germline V gene. The length of the CDR3 is 13 residues. With V trimmed by 7 bases and J by 4 bases, 6 bases remained unmatched.

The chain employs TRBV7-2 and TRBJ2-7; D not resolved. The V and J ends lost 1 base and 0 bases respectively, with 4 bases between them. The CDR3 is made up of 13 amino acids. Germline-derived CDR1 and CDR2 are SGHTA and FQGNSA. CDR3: CASSLVASYEQYF. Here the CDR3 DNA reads TGTGCCAGCAGCTTAGTGGCCTCCTACGAGCAGTACTTC.

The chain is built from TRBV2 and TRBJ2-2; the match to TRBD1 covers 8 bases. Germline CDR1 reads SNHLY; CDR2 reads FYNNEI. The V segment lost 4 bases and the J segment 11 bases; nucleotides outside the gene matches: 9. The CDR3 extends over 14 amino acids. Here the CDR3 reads CASSGTGRFLELFF. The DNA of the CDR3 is TGTGCCAGCAGTGGGACAGGGAGGTTCCTCGAGCTGTTTTTT. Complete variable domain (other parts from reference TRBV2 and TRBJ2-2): EPEVTQTPSHQVTQMGQEVILRCVPISNHLYFYWYRQILGQKVEFLVSFYNNEISEKSEIFDDQFSVERPDGSNFTLKIRSTKLEDSAMYFCASSGTGRFLELFFGEGSRLTVL.

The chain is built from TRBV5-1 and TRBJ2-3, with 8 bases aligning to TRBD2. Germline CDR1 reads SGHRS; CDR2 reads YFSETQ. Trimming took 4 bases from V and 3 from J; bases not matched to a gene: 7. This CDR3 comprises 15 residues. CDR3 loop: CASSPGGASTDTQYF. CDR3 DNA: TGCGCCAGCAGCCCCGGGGGGGCTAGTACAGATACGCAGTATTTT.